Shown below are 3 T cell receptor beta chains from a single sample sequenced in a study of blood T cell repertoires in COVID-19. Profiling relied on immunoSEQ multiplex PCR, and the TCRdb table lists in-frame clones only, not all of them. The sample holds hundreds of thousands of clones, about nine tenths seen once. Sequencing was done on a sample of PBMCs or T cells enriched from blood (not recorded which). The receptor source for this set is a woman aged 25 to 45 with acute COVID-19.

The rearrangement uses TRBV3-1 (or the pseudogene TRBV3-2) and TRBJ2-3, with D maybe TRBD2 (6 bases). Trimming took 3 bases from V and 6 from J, leaving 10 bases between them. The CDR3 sequence is 13 residues long. Germline V gene lookup returns CDR1 LGHDT and CDR2 YNNKEL (reference sequence). In DNA, the CDR3 is TGTGCCAGCAGCCATAGCGGTGGGGATACGCAGTATTTT. Translation gives CASSHSGGDTQYF.

This clone was counted a single time. The chain employs TRBV7-3 and TRBJ1-1; TRBD1 is a possible D gene (5 bases). Trimming pared 4 bases from V and 5 bases from J, leaving 11 bases between. The CDR3 is 13 amino acids. Germline CDR1 reads SGHTA; CDR2 reads FQGTGA. CDR3 bases: TGTGCCAGCAGCTATACCGGGGGGACTGAAGCTTTCTTT. Its protein is CASSYTGGTEAFF.

J is TRBJ2-7 and V is TRBV7-8, with TRBD2 matching over 14 bases. In germline, CDR1 is SGHVS, CDR2 FQNEAQ. The V gene end was trimmed by 5 bases and the J gene end by 4 bases; junction bases not matched to a gene: 4. The CDR3 runs to 15 residues. The CDR3 spells CASSLGLAGGYEQYF. The CDR3, as DNA: TGTGCCAGCAGCCTTGGACTAGCGGGGGGTTACGAGCAGTACTTC.